The 27 T cell receptor beta chains listed next were all sequenced from one sample in a study of PD-1 blockade in classical Hodgkin lymphoma. Using immunoSEQ multiplex PCR, the repertoire was profiled, and TCRdb retains in-frame clones only, with some absent. The sample has around 10,000 clones; about 80% are singletons. Every patient had relapsed following autologous stem cell transplantation, and cohorts differed in brentuximab vedotin exposure. Specimen: peripheral blood mononuclear cells (PBMCs), collected before the second cycle of nivolumab. The receptors originated from a human donor with classical Hodgkin lymphoma.

CDR3 sequence reads: CASSPDTPYEQYF. The CDR3 bases are TGTGCCAGCAGCCCCGACACCCCCTACGAGCAGTACTTC. V is TRBV6-6 and J is TRBJ2-7; D remains unclear. Germline CDR1 reads MNHNY; CDR2 reads SVGAGI (reference sequence). The V end was cut by 6 bases, the J end by 2 bases, with 11 bases between. The CDR3 runs to 13 residues.

The chain uses TRBV28 and TRBJ2-2; tentatively, D is TRBD2 (7 bases). V was cut by 9 bases and J by 3 bases, with 14 bases left in between. CDR1 and CDR2 (germline): MDHEN, SYDVKM. This CDR3 spans 14 amino acids. The CDR3 loop reads CASLGGPHTGELFF. The CDR3 DNA reads as TGTGCCAGTCTCGGGGGGCCCCACACCGGGGAGCTGTTTTTT.

J is TRBJ1-1 and V is TRBV14; unclear D gene. Germline CDR1 reads SGHDN; CDR2 reads FVKESK. The germline V and J ends were trimmed by 3 bases and 2 bases, with 7 bases remaining between them. The CDR3 is made up of 13 amino acids. The CDR3 DNA sequence: TGTGCCAGCAGCCAGTCAGCTAACACTGAAGCTTTCTTT. Translation gives CASSQSANTEAFF.

V gene TRBV5-5 combines with J gene TRBJ2-7; D gene unclear. V gave up 4 bases and J gave up 4 bases, with 9 bases separating them. This CDR3 contains 12 residues. Per germline, CDR1 SGHKS and CDR2 YYEKEE (reference sequence). DNA of the CDR3: TGTGCCAGCAGCCCGGATATATACGAGCAGTACTTC. Residues: CASSPDIYEQYF.

The genes are TRBV11-2 and TRBJ2-7; D is perhaps TRBD1 (6 bases). The germline gives CDR1 SGHAT, CDR2 FQNNGV. Trimming stripped 5 bases from V and 5 bases from J, with 19 bases between. This CDR3 is 15 amino acids long. CDR3 sequence reads: CASSLSAGVPHEQYF. Written as DNA, the CDR3 is TGTGCCAGCAGCCTCTCGGCAGGGGTTCCCCACGAGCAGTACTTC.

CDR3 region: CSVEDDRDNEKLFF. CDR3 sequence (DNA): TGCAGCGTTGAAGATGACCGGGACAATGAAAAACTGTTTTTT. This chain joins TRBV29-1 and TRBJ1-4; D is possibly TRBD1 (5 bases). The CDR3 has 14 amino acids. With 0 bases removed from V and 5 bases from J, the gap between germline ends came to 10 bases. Germline CDR1 is SQVTM and CDR2 is ANQGSEA.

The chain links TRBV7-8 to TRBJ1-1; 8 bases align to TRBD1. V lost 5 bases to trimming and J lost 1 base; unmatched junction nucleotides: 6. The CDR3 loop spans 15 amino acids. Germline CDR1 and CDR2: SGHVS and FQNEAQ. In DNA form, the CDR3 reads TGTGCCAGCAGCCCATGGGGACAGGAGAACACTGAAGCTTTCTTT. Its translation: CASSPWGQENTEAFF. The variable domain in full, completed from reference TRBV7-8 and TRBJ1-1, reads GAGVSQSPRYKVAKRGQDVALRCDPISGHVSLFWYQQALGQGPEFLTYFQNEAQLDKSGLPSDRFFAERPEGSVSTLKIQRTQQEDSAVYLCASSPWGQENTEAFFGQGTRLTVV.

This chain joins TRBV5-4 and TRBJ2-1; 8 positions match TRBD1. Germline V gene data show CDR1 as SGHNT and CDR2 as YYREEE (reference sequence). V was pared by 4 bases and J by 7 bases, with 1 base of the junction left unmatched. This CDR3 contains 12 residues. The CDR3 loop is CASSTGGNEQFF. The CDR3 DNA is TGTGCCAGCAGCACAGGGGGGAATGAGCAGTTCTTC. Combining the CDR3 with reference TRBV5-4 and TRBJ2-1 gives the whole variable domain ETGVTQSPTHLIKTRGQQVTLRCSSQSGHNTVSWYQQALGQGPQFIFQYYREEENGRGNFPPRFSGLQFPNYSSELNVNALELDDSALYLCASSTGGNEQFFGPGTRLTVL.

This clone came up once. This sequence joins TRBV4-1 and TRBJ2-5; D might be TRBD1 (5 bases). Trimming removed 0 bases from V and 5 bases from J, with 25 bases in between. Germline V lookup: CDR1 MGHRA, CDR2 YSYEKL. The CDR3 extends over 19 amino acids. CDR3 in amino acids: CASSQEEWFGADRGETQYF. CDR3 nucleotides: TGCGCCAGCAGCCAAGAAGAATGGTTTGGGGCAGATCGTGGCGAGACCCAGTACTTC.

V is TRBV2 and J is TRBJ2-1; weak D call: TRBD2 (6 bases). Germline V gene sequence: CDR1 SNHLY, CDR2 FYNNEI. The V gene lost 7 bases and the J gene lost 5 bases, with 18 bases spanning the gap. The CDR3 runs to 15 residues. The CDR3 region is CASIFGGRKNNEQFF. The CDR3 DNA reads as TGTGCCAGCATATTTGGGGGGAGGAAGAACAATGAGCAGTTCTTC. The entire variable domain, with the rest obtained from reference TRBV2 and TRBJ2-1, is as follows: EPEVTQTPSHQVTQMGQEVILRCVPISNHLYFYWYRQILGQKVEFLVSFYNNEISEKSEIFDDQFSVERPDGSNFTLKIRSTKLEDSAMYFCASIFGGRKNNEQFFGPGTRLTVL.

This clone was detected only a few times. The V and J genes are TRBV7-2 and TRBJ1-2, with TRBD1 as a possible D gene (5 bases). In germline, CDR1 is SGHTA, CDR2 FQGNSA. CDR3 length: 14 residues. Deletions cut 1 base from V and 4 bases from J, with 10 bases between. As DNA, the CDR3 is TGTGCCAGCAGCTTAGTCGGGGGGGGCTATGGCTACACCTTC. This sequence encodes CASSLVGGGYGYTF.

The chain links TRBV5-1 to TRBJ2-1, with D perhaps matching TRBD2 (6 bases). The CDR3 consists of 14 residues. CDR1 SGHRS and CDR2 YFSETQ come from the germline V gene. V dropped 3 bases and J dropped 9 bases, with 16 bases sitting between them. CDR3 loop: CASSSGGGKAEQFF. The CDR3, as DNA: TGCGCCAGCAGCTCCGGTGGCGGGAAGGCTGAGCAGTTCTTC.

The chain uses TRBV15 and TRBJ1-2; 8 nucleotides agree with TRBD1. This CDR3 spans 12 amino acids. Germline V gene sequence: CDR1 LNHNV, CDR2 YYDKDF (reference sequence). Germline trimming cut 6 bases from V and 6 bases from J; bases unmatched to any gene: 3. Here the CDR3 DNA reads TGTGCCACCAGACAGGGGGTTAATGGCTACACCTTC. It specifies CATRQGVNGYTF.

This chain connects TRBV4-1 to TRBJ2-7; TRBD1 aligns across 9 bases. This CDR3 region has 15 residues. Germline CDR1 MGHRA, CDR2 YSYEKL. V lost 1 base, J lost 6 bases, and 7 bases stayed unmatched. The chain's CDR3 is CASSQVRTGGAEQYF. The CDR3 coding sequence is TGCGCCAGCAGCCAAGTGAGAACAGGGGGCGCCGAGCAGTACTTC.

This clone was seen only once. The chain combines TRBV7-2 with TRBJ2-7, with TRBD2 as a possible D gene (6 bases). V lost 6 bases and J 4 bases, leaving 10 bases between the germline ends. The CDR3 runs to 12 residues. CDR1 is SGHTA and CDR2 is FQGNSA in the germline V gene. The CDR3 DNA reads as TGTGCCAGCAGGGGGGGTACTTACGAGCAGTACTTC. This sequence encodes CASRGGTYEQYF.

The chain uses TRBV27 and TRBJ2-3; tentatively, D is TRBD1 (5 bases). This CDR3 has 20 amino acids. Trimming pared 3 bases from V and 6 bases from J, leaving 31 bases between. Germline V CDR1 and CDR2: MNHEY, SMNVEV (reference sequence). In nucleotides, the CDR3 is TGTGCCAGCAGTTTCAGCCCACAGGATCCGATCGCACCTCCTTCCGATACGCAGTATTTT. It encodes CASSFSPQDPIAPPSDTQYF.

The rearrangement links TRBV19 to TRBJ1-5; the D is unclear. This CDR3 has 14 residues. V was pared by 7 bases and J by 6 bases, with 16 bases between. Germline CDR1 reads LNHDA; CDR2 reads SQIVND (reference sequence). CDR3 coding DNA: TGTGCCAGTACCACGTTTCTTCCGGGTCAGCCCCAGCATTTT. Translating it yields CASTTFLPGQPQHF.

The chain employs TRBV13 and TRBJ2-5, with 10 bases fitting TRBD1. Germline trimming cut 3 bases from V and 5 bases from J; bases unmatched to any gene: 6. The CDR3 is 15 residues long. Germline V gives CDR1 PRHDT, CDR2 FYEKMQ (reference sequence). CDR3 bases: TGTGCCAGCAGCTTCTCGGGACAGGGGAGGGAGACCCAGTACTTC. It translates to CASSFSGQGRETQYF.

V is TRBV12-2 and J is TRBJ2-7; TRBD1, the table's D call, lacks a check against the DNA. TRBV12-2 is recorded as a pseudogene. The CDR3 is 16 residues long. The CDR3 protein is CASRGTRTGAFHEQYF. The CDR3 region has the DNA TGTGCAAGTCGCGGGACTAGGACAGGGGCTTTCCACGAGCAGTACTTC.

The rearrangement joins TRBV10-3 to TRBJ1-2, with 7 positions matching TRBD1. Trimming cost V 4 bases and J 13 bases; bases outside gene matches: 9. Germline loops: CDR1 ENHRY, CDR2 SYGVKD. The CDR3 is 12 amino acids. CDR3 nucleotides: TGTGCCATCAGTGGGGACAGTAATCGATTCACCTTC. Its protein product is CAISGDSNRFTF.

The chain joins TRBV6-5 to TRBJ2-3; D tentatively reads TRBD1 or TRBD2 (5 bases each). V was pared by 6 bases and J by 0 bases, with 10 bases between. The CDR3 runs 14 residues. The V gene's germline CDR1 is MNHEY and CDR2 SVGAGI. The CDR3 coding sequence is TGTGCCAGCAGACCGGGACCGAGCACAGATACGCAGTATTTT. Translating gives CASRPGPSTDTQYF.

The CDR3 loop reads CASSPSQNTEAFF. For the CDR3, the DNA is TGTGCCAGCTCACCGTCACAGAACACTGAAGCTTTCTTT. This chain links TRBV18 with TRBJ1-1; D is ambiguous. V shed 3 bases and J shed 1 base, with 6 bases lying between them. Germline CDR1 is KGHSH and CDR2 is LQKENI. This CDR3 has 13 amino acids.

The chain combines TRBV10-2 with TRBJ2-5; 13 positions agree with TRBD2. With V trimmed by 7 bases and J by 0 bases, 5 bases remained unmatched. The CDR3 spans 16 residues. The V gene's germline CDR1 is WSHSY and CDR2 SAAADI. This CDR3 is CASNGLAGEDQETQYF. CDR3 in DNA: TGCGCCAGCAATGGACTAGCGGGAGAAGACCAAGAGACCCAGTACTTC.

CDR3: CASSVEGSTSTDTQYF. The CDR3 nucleotides read TGTGCCAGCAGCGTAGAGGGCAGTACTAGCACAGATACGCAGTATTTT. The chain carries TRBV9 and TRBJ2-3; no clear D. The CDR3 spans 16 residues. CDR1 SGDLS and CDR2 YYNGEE come from the germline V gene. Trimming stripped 0 bases from V and 0 bases from J, with 11 bases between.

This chain connects TRBV2 to TRBJ2-7; 10 nucleotides align to TRBD2. J was trimmed by 5 bases and V by 6 bases; bases with no gene match: 13. The germline V gene has CDR1 SNHLY and CDR2 FYNNEI. CDR3 size: 16 residues. The CDR3 region has the DNA TGTGCCAGCAGGTACCTACTAGCGGGACTTAGGAACGAGCAGTACTTC. Amino acid sequence: CASRYLLAGLRNEQYF.

The chain couples TRBV27 to TRBJ1-2; 7 positions match TRBD1. CDR3 length: 14 residues. Germline V CDR1 and CDR2: MNHEY, SMNVEV (reference sequence). Unmatched junction bases numbered 6, after V lost 4 bases and J lost 4 bases. CDR3 sequence: CASSSPYRGYGYTF. The CDR3 region has the DNA TGTGCCAGCAGTTCACCATACAGGGGCTATGGCTACACCTTC.

V gene TRBV9 combines with J gene TRBJ2-2, with D tentatively TRBD1 (5 bases). Germline lookup yields CDR1 SGDLS and CDR2 YYNGEE. V shed 0 bases and J shed 3 bases, with 9 bases lying between them. The CDR3 is 15 amino acids. CDR3 nucleotide sequence: TGTGCCAGCAGCGTAGGGGCAGGGTACACCGGGGAGCTGTTTTTT. Translating it yields CASSVGAGYTGELFF.